This T cell receptor beta chain was recorded in a study of T cell responses to AZD1222 COVID-19 vaccine. Regarding the study as a whole: Baseline seropositives among AZD1222 recipients totaled only 5 or 6. Per reports, nearly half of all spike-specific TCRs target regions that are unmutated in variants. Clonal diversity was possibly underestimated; the donors were predominantly white British and more often female.

A note on this clone: Antigen specificity is unknown.

TCRdb keeps only in-frame clones here, not all; method: immunoSEQ multiplex PCR. The sample comprises approximately 130,000 clones, over 85% of which are singletons, and about 1% rests with the top ten. The specimen comprised peripheral blood, sampled on day 0 of AZD1222 vaccination. The sequence came from an adult in good health.

As DNA, the CDR3 is TGTGCCAGCAGCTTGTTTAACTATGGCTACACCTTC. Protein product: CASSLFNYGYTF. The chain carries TRBV7-9 and TRBJ1-2; D gene uncertain. The germline CDR1 and CDR2 sequences are SEHNR and FQNEAQ (reference sequence). This CDR3 region has 12 residues. The V and J ends lost 3 bases and 1 base respectively, with 3 bases between them.